The 21 T cell receptor beta chains reported below all come from one sample, sequenced in a study of blood T cell repertoires in COVID-19. The table came from immunoSEQ multiplex PCR; TCRdb's copy has only in-frame clones and leaves some out. The top ten hold 10% to 15% of the sample, which has 110,000 or so clones, around 85% seen once. The sample taken for sequencing was peripheral blood. These receptors were obtained from a human donor in a cohort sampled during active COVID-19.

The rearrangement uses TRBV6-5 and TRBJ2-7; TRBD1 agrees at 11 bases. Germline CDR1 and CDR2: MNHEY and SVGAGI. This CDR3 has 14 amino acids. The V and J ends lost 5 bases and 7 bases, in that order; junction bases with no gene match: 7. The CDR3, as DNA: TGTGCCAGCAGTAAGGACAGGGGGCTTTCTGAGCAGTACTTC. Translating gives CASSKDRGLSEQYF.

The V call is TRBV19, the J call TRBJ2-7; tentatively, D is TRBD2 (6 bases). The CDR3 runs to 13 residues. V was shortened by 7 bases and J by 5 bases, with 15 bases between the two germline ends. Germline V gives CDR1 LNHDA, CDR2 SQIVND (reference sequence). CDR3 sequence reads: CASNGGVSDEQYF. The CDR3 coding sequence is TGTGCCAGTAACGGAGGGGTCAGCGACGAGCAGTACTTC.

This rearrangement joins TRBV5-8 to TRBJ1-1, with 7 positions matching TRBD1. This CDR3 is 16 amino acids long. Per germline, CDR1 SGHTS and CDR2 YDEGEE. V lost 2 bases and J lost 1; bases outside the gene matches: 8. This chain's CDR3 is CASSFGDRATNTEAFF. For the CDR3, the DNA is TGTGCCAGCAGCTTCGGGGACAGAGCGACGAACACTGAAGCTTTCTTT.

The chain is built from TRBV7-6 and TRBJ2-3; D is possibly TRBD1 (5 bases). Trimming stripped 5 bases from V and 4 bases from J, with 13 bases between. Germline V gives CDR1 SGHVS, CDR2 FNYEAQ. The CDR3 has 14 amino acids. CDR3 amino acids: CASSAGFYADTQYF. DNA of the CDR3: TGTGCCAGCAGCGCAGGGTTTTACGCAGATACGCAGTATTTT.

The table lists this clone with a few counts. This chain joins TRBV4-1 and TRBJ1-5; no reliable D call. Germline V gene sequence: CDR1 MGHRA, CDR2 YSYEKL. V lost 0 bases, J lost 7 bases, and 13 bases lay in between. There are 15 residues in the CDR3. The DNA of the CDR3 is TGCGCCAGCAGCCAAGATCGATCCCCGGTGCAGCCCCAGCATTTT. Amino acid sequence: CASSQDRSPVQPQHF.

The CDR3 coding sequence is TGTGCCAGCAGTTACACGTGGGACAGGCTGGACTATGGCTACACCTTC. Translated, it gives CASSYTWDRLDYGYTF. This sequence joins TRBV6-5 and TRBJ1-2; TRBD1 matches 8 bases. The CDR3 is made up of 16 amino acids. CDR1 and CDR2 (germline): MNHEY, SVGAGI. V lost 2 bases, J lost 3 bases, and 8 bases stayed unmatched.

The genes are TRBV12-3 or TRBV12-4 and TRBJ1-2, with a weak D call TRBD1 (6 bases). CDR3 length equals 11 residues. Trimming cost V 5 bases and J 8 bases, with 9 bases left between them. The CDR3 DNA sequence: TGTGCCAGCAGTACAGGGAAAGGCTACACCTTC. It codes for CASSTGKGYTF.

The chain couples TRBV3-1 (or the pseudogene TRBV3-2) to TRBJ2-4, with TRBD2 identical over 7 bases. The CDR3 is 15 residues long. Germline CDR1 reads LGHDT; CDR2 reads YNNKEL (reference sequence). V was clipped by 4 bases and J by 8 bases; unmatched bases: 11. Here the CDR3 DNA reads TGTGCCAGCAGCCCCGGGGGGACCGGGGTCGACATTCAGTACTTC. Protein product: CASSPGGTGVDIQYF.

The chain carries TRBV6-5 and TRBJ1-2, with D possibly being TRBD1 (6 bases). The CDR3 consists of 14 residues. The ends were cut back, 4 bases at V and 4 bases at J, with 13 bases in the middle. CDR1 is MNHEY, CDR2 SVGAGI, per germline. CDR3 DNA: TGTGCCAGCAGTTTCCGGGACACGGCCTATGGCTACACCTTC. As protein: CASSFRDTAYGYTF.

The table lists this clone with a count of one. The V call is TRBV2, the J call TRBJ1-5; D not resolved. V lost 6 bases, J lost 9 bases, and 15 bases lay in between. Looked up from germline, CDR1 is SNHLY and CDR2 is FYNNEI. The CDR3 totals 13 residues. CDR3 in DNA: TGTGCCAGCAGCGCCGGGTCTCCTGGGCCCCAGCATTTT. Amino acid sequence: CASSAGSPGPQHF.

This chain joins TRBV7-2 and TRBJ1-2; 9 bases map to TRBD1. Germline CDR1 is SGHTA and CDR2 is FQGNSA. Trimming took 1 base from V and 2 from J; bases not matched to a gene: 2. This CDR3 is built from 15 residues. The CDR3 sequence is CASSLVGTGNYGYTF. The CDR3 region has the DNA TGTGCCAGCAGCTTAGTCGGGACAGGGAACTATGGCTACACCTTC.

The chain joins TRBV6-2 or TRBV6-3 to TRBJ2-1, with 8 bases that match TRBD2. Losses at the gene ends were 1 base for V and 8 bases for J; bases not matched to a gene: 10. CDR3 size: 16 residues. Germline assignment: CDR1 MNHEY and CDR2 SVGEGT. The CDR3 reads CASSYYASGGSDEQFF. CDR3 nucleotides: TGTGCCAGCAGTTACTATGCCAGCGGGGGTTCCGATGAGCAGTTCTTC.

This sequence joins TRBV19 and TRBJ2-6, with 8 bases that match TRBD1. The CDR3 totals 15 residues. Looked up from germline, CDR1 is LNHDA and CDR2 is SQIVND (reference sequence). CDR3 coding DNA: TGTGCTTGTACAAGACAGGGGTATGGGGCCAACGTCCTGACTTTC. Translated, it gives CACTRQGYGANVLTF.

This chain connects TRBV12-5 to TRBJ2-6; D uncertain. Germline V gives CDR1 LGHNT, CDR2 FRNRAP. Trimming stripped 1 base from V and 4 bases from J, with 8 bases between. The CDR3 runs 15 residues. The CDR3 protein is CASGLGADGANVLTF. CDR3 DNA: TGTGCTAGTGGTTTGGGGGCAGACGGGGCCAACGTCCTGACTTTC.

The V and J genes are TRBV5-1 and TRBJ2-5, with TRBD1 identical over 9 bases. The germline CDR1 and CDR2 sequences are SGHRS and YFSETQ. The length of the CDR3 is 16 residues. V shed 2 bases and J 7 bases; nucleotides not matched to a gene: 12. CDR3 amino acids: CASSFRGQGSQGTQYF. CDR3 DNA sequence: TGCGCCAGCAGCTTTAGGGGACAGGGTTCTCAGGGGACCCAGTACTTC.

This sequence joins TRBV11-2 and TRBJ2-3; maybe TRBD2 (6 bases). The germline V gene has CDR1 SGHAT and CDR2 FQNNGV. V lost 5 bases and J lost 6, with 15 bases in between. CDR3 length: 14 residues. The CDR3 nucleotides read TGTGCCAGCAGCCCCTTTGCGGGGTGGGATACGCAGTATTTT. Its protein is CASSPFAGWDTQYF.

There are a few counts of this clone. At one end, the junction sequence differs from germline, possibly due to a read error. The DNA for the CDR3 is TGTGCCAGCAGTTACTCTGGCGGATACCCCCTTCAATTC. This encodes CASSYSGGYPLQF. The chain combines TRBV6-5 with TRBJ2-7, with D unclear. The germline CDR1 and CDR2 sequences are MNHEY and SVGAGI. The length of the CDR3 is 13 residues.

V and J are TRBV29-1 and TRBJ1-1; TRBD1 matches 9 bases. Germline V CDR1 and CDR2: SQVTM, ANQGSEA. The CDR3 consists of 12 residues. Trimming at V came to 3 bases and at J to 12 bases, leaving 8 bases not matched to a gene. CDR3 sequence: CSVDPGQGFSFF. The CDR3 bases are TGCAGCGTTGACCCGGGACAGGGTTTTTCTTTCTTT.

This clone was detected only a few times. This chain joins TRBV7-9 and TRBJ1-6; a possible D gene is TRBD1 (6 bases). The germline V gene has CDR1 SEHNR and CDR2 FQNEAQ (reference sequence). V shed 3 bases and J shed 2 bases, with 8 bases lying between them. The CDR3 is 15 amino acids. CDR3 sequence: CASSFTGTYNSPLHF. The CDR3 region has the DNA TGTGCCAGCAGCTTCACAGGGACCTATAATTCACCCCTCCACTTT.

The chain links TRBV2 to TRBJ2-7; tentative D call: TRBD1 (6 bases). Germline V gene data show CDR1 as SNHLY and CDR2 as FYNNEI. CDR3 length: 15 residues. With 6 bases removed from V and 3 bases from J, the gap between germline ends came to 18 bases. CDR3 protein: CASRRGGALDYEQYF. The CDR3 bases are TGTGCCAGCAGAAGAGGGGGTGCCCTGGACTACGAGCAGTACTTC. Full variable domain (outside the CDR3, taken from reference TRBV2 and TRBJ2-7): EPEVTQTPSHQVTQMGQEVILRCVPISNHLYFYWYRQILGQKVEFLVSFYNNEISEKSEIFDDQFSVERPDGSNFTLKIRSTKLEDSAMYFCASRRGGALDYEQYFGPGTRLTVT.

The CDR3: CAITGGSSYEQYF. Written as DNA, the CDR3 is TGTGCCATCACGGGGGGCAGCTCCTACGAGCAGTACTTC. The V and J genes are TRBV28 and TRBJ2-7; D perhaps matches TRBD2 (7 bases). The V gene's germline CDR1 is MDHEN and CDR2 SYDVKM. Trimming took off 10 bases at V and 0 bases at J, with 13 bases between the two ends. The CDR3 is 13 residues long.